This T cell receptor (beta chain) was retrieved from a study of blood T cell repertoires in COVID-19. Study information: Specimens from acute and convalescent COVID-19 originated in the United States, Italy and Spain. T cells, B-cell-depleted T cells, or PBMCs provided the cDNA or gDNA that served as material.

Study processing details: How many nucleated cells were present was estimated from reference gene primer amplification. Here immunoSEQ multiplex PCR was the method, and the copy in TCRdb shows in-frame clones only, minus some. That table is the source of V, J and clone size, and D and trimming were worked out from the DNA. The sample has 200,000 to 250,000 clones, almost 90% seen once. The germline gives CDR1 SGHVS, CDR2 FNYEAQ. With 1 base removed from V and 5 bases from J, the gap between germline ends came to 12 bases. The CDR3 runs to 14 residues. The TCR was taken from a young man with active or convalescent COVID-19. The rearrangement joins TRBV7-6 to TRBJ2-7, with D possibly being TRBD2 (6 bases). The sample taken for sequencing was peripheral blood. The CDR3 nucleotides read TGTGCCAGCAGCTTAGGCGGGAAGTTGAACGAGCAGTACTTC. Its translation is CASSLGGKLNEQYF. The whole variable domain, filled in from reference TRBV7-6 and TRBJ2-7, reads GAGVSQSPRYKVTKRGQDVALRCDPISGHVSLYWYRQALGQGPEFLTYFNYEAQQDKSGLPNDRFSAERPEGSISTLTIQRTEQRDSAMYRCASSLGGKLNEQYFGPGTRLTVT.